These 24 T cell receptor beta chains were sequenced from one sample in a study of tissue T cells after allogeneic stem cell transplantation (dated by TCRdb to the early 2020s). What this sample's time point label stands for: recipient (host-origin) PBMCs collected before allo-HCT. Libraries were prepared through the immunoSEQ multiplex PCR assay. TCRdb limited this immuneACCESS table to in-frame rearrangements with V and J called. A share of clones is missing; checked studies link under half to unresolved V genes, and the rest is unexplained. The sample records some 28,000 clones, 85% to 90% of which are singletons. Less than 4.5% of the sample rests with the top ten. Sequenced here: blood, sampled before transplantation. These receptors were taken from a woman between 18 and 49 years old who later had graft-versus-host disease after an allogeneic stem cell transplant.

This clone was seen once. CDR3 in DNA: TGTGCCTGGAGTACCGGGACCTCGAATGAGCAGTTCTTC. It specifies CAWSTGTSNEQFF. The chain carries TRBV30 and TRBJ2-1; D may be TRBD1 or TRBD2 (5 bases each). V lost 2 bases, J lost 7 bases, and 12 bases lay in between. Germline CDR1 reads GTSNPN; CDR2 reads SVGIG (reference sequence). The CDR3 is made up of 13 amino acids.

This clone was recorded once. This chain joins TRBV4-3 and TRBJ2-3; 15 nucleotides agree with TRBD2. Per the germline V gene, CDR1 is LGHNA and CDR2 is YSLEER. The ends lost 0 bases at V and 3 bases at J; junction bases unmatched: 7. CDR3 size: 19 residues. The CDR3 sequence is CASSQDPGLAGGQTDTQYF. As DNA, the CDR3 is TGCGCCAGCAGCCAAGATCCGGGACTAGCGGGGGGACAAACAGATACGCAGTATTTT.

This clone appeared once. The rearrangement links TRBV25-1 to TRBJ1-5; the match to TRBD1 covers 9 bases. Germline CDR1 MGHDK, CDR2 SYGVNS. The CDR3 sequence is 14 residues long. V lost 4 bases to trimming and J lost 7 bases; unmatched junction nucleotides: 5. The DNA of the CDR3 is TGTGCCAGCAGTGCAAGACAGGGGGAGCAGCCCCAGCATTTT. This gives the protein CASSARQGEQPQHF.

V and J are TRBV27 and TRBJ1-5; D is possibly TRBD1 (5 bases). V lost 6 bases to trimming and J lost 3 bases, with 15 bases between them. This CDR3 has 15 amino acids. Germline loops: CDR1 MNHEY, CDR2 SMNVEV (reference sequence). CDR3 residues: CASSPFGGNNQPQHF. CDR3 sequence (DNA): TGTGCCAGCAGCCCCTTCGGGGGGAACAATCAGCCCCAGCATTTT.

CDR3 bases: TGTGCCAGCAGTTCCACTACAGGGACTGGGGCCAACGTCCTGACTTTC. Its protein is CASSSTTGTGANVLTF. V usage is TRBV6-5 and J usage is TRBJ2-6; tentatively, D is TRBD1 (6 bases). The V end was cut by 4 bases, the J end by 2 bases, with 12 bases between. Germline loops: CDR1 MNHEY, CDR2 SVGAGI. This CDR3 is 16 amino acids long.

Only one count was recorded for this clone. The chain links TRBV4-1 to TRBJ2-1, with TRBD2 identical over 11 bases. V dropped 3 bases and J dropped 3; count of bases not matched to a gene: 1. Germline CDR1 reads MGHRA; CDR2 reads YSYEKL. The CDR3 contains 15 residues. The CDR3 loop is CASSHLAGGYNEQFF. The CDR3 region has the DNA TGCGCCAGCAGCCACCTAGCGGGGGGCTACAATGAGCAGTTCTTC.

This sequence joins TRBV6-2 or TRBV6-3 and TRBJ2-2, with D tentatively TRBD1 or TRBD2 (5 bases each). Germline CDR1 MNHEY, CDR2 SVGEGT. The CDR3 loop spans 17 amino acids. Trimming cost V 4 bases and J 6 bases, with 21 bases left between them. This CDR3 reads CASSSPRASRGAGELFF. As DNA, the CDR3 is TGTGCCAGCAGTTCTCCGAGGGCCTCCAGAGGGGCCGGGGAGCTGTTTTTT.

This chain uses TRBV5-8 with TRBJ1-1, with D possibly matching TRBD1 (5 bases). Germline CDR1 is SGHTS and CDR2 is YDEGEE. The CDR3 has 18 amino acids. With 4 bases removed from V and 6 bases from J, the gap between germline ends came to 28 bases. CDR3 nucleotides: TGTGCCAGCAGCAGACTGACAATAGGTCTGGGGGTAGGATCTGAAGCTTTCTTT. It codes for CASSRLTIGLGVGSEAFF.

The chain recombines TRBV19 with TRBJ2-7; 13 nucleotides line up with TRBD2. Germline assignment: CDR1 LNHDA and CDR2 SQIVND (reference sequence). Trimming took 1 base from V and 2 from J; bases not matched to a gene: 2. The length of the CDR3 is 16 residues. The CDR3, as DNA: TGTGCCAGTAGTATAGGGGGACTAGCGGGAACCTACGAGCAGTACTTC. Translation: CASSIGGLAGTYEQYF.

The chain employs TRBV18 and TRBJ1-1; tentatively, D is TRBD1 (6 bases). CDR3 size: 17 residues. Trimming took 3 bases from V and 0 from J, leaving 17 bases between them. The germline CDR1 and CDR2 sequences are KGHSH and LQKENI. CDR3 amino acids: CASSPTGTGNLNTEAFF. Written as DNA, the CDR3 is TGTGCCAGCTCACCTACAGGGACGGGAAATCTGAACACTGAAGCTTTCTTT.

On this clone itself: This sample includes further DNA sequences coding for the same CDR3. The gene calls are TRBV6-1 and TRBJ2-1; TRBD2 aligns across 9 bases. Germline values: CDR1 MNHNS, CDR2 SASEGT. The V and J ends lost 1 base and 5 bases, in that order; junction bases with no gene match: 3. This CDR3 has 15 residues. This CDR3 reads CASSEGLAGNNEQFF. The CDR3 bases are TGTGCCAGCAGTGAAGGGCTAGCGGGGAACAATGAGCAGTTCTTC.

The V and J genes are TRBV19 and TRBJ2-5; maybe TRBD1 (5 bases). The CDR3 consists of 15 residues. The V end lost 6 bases, the J end lost 3 bases, and 17 bases lay between the germline ends. Germline values: CDR1 LNHDA, CDR2 SQIVND (reference sequence). The CDR3 is CASRGGAGDKETQYF. DNA of the CDR3: TGTGCCAGTAGGGGTGGGGCAGGAGATAAAGAGACCCAGTACTTC.

This chain links TRBV2 with TRBJ1-2; the D is unclear. The germline CDR1 and CDR2 sequences are SNHLY and FYNNEI. V was clipped by 1 base and J by 4 bases, with 7 bases between them. The CDR3 totals 13 residues. The CDR3 here is CASSEGVGYGYTF. The CDR3 coding sequence is TGTGCCAGCAGTGAAGGCGTGGGCTATGGCTACACCTTC.

The chain employs TRBV18 and TRBJ2-1; 9 bases align to TRBD2. V lost 3 bases and J lost 6; bases outside the gene matches: 9. The CDR3 covers 16 residues. The germline gives CDR1 KGHSH, CDR2 LQKENI. CDR3 in amino acids: CASSPSIASGINEQFF. CDR3 coding DNA: TGTGCCAGCTCACCGTCAATTGCTAGCGGGATCAATGAGCAGTTCTTC.

V is TRBV27 and J is TRBJ2-2; possibly TRBD1 for D (7 bases). V was trimmed by 6 bases and J by 3 bases, leaving 14 bases between them. The CDR3 covers 15 residues. Germline CDR1 and CDR2: MNHEY and SMNVEV (reference sequence). The CDR3 is CASRPRGDYTGELFF. The CDR3 bases are TGTGCCAGCAGGCCCAGGGGGGATTACACCGGGGAGCTGTTTTTT.

The V gene is TRBV10-2, the J gene TRBJ2-3; D gene ambiguous. V dropped 6 bases and J dropped 2 bases, with 12 bases sitting between them. CDR3 length: 14 amino acids. The germline V gene encodes CDR1 WSHSY and CDR2 SAAADI. CDR3 sequence reads: CASRSNSYTDTQYF. As DNA, the CDR3 is TGCGCCAGCAGGTCTAACAGTTACACAGATACGCAGTATTTT.

The rearrangement uses TRBV29-1 and TRBJ2-7; no clear D. The CDR3 is 11 residues long. The V gene's germline CDR1 is SQVTM and CDR2 ANQGSEA. V lost 3 bases to trimming and J lost 5 bases, with 8 bases between them. The CDR3: CSVDGRDEQYF. DNA for the CDR3: TGCAGCGTTGACGGGCGCGACGAGCAGTACTTC.

J is TRBJ1-1 and V is TRBV2; D gene uncertain. The V end lost 6 bases, the J end lost 0 bases, and 11 bases lay between the germline ends. Germline CDR1 reads SNHLY; CDR2 reads FYNNEI. This CDR3 is 14 amino acids long. DNA of the CDR3: TGTGCCAGCAGGGAGAGTACGTTGAACACTGAAGCTTTCTTT. Its translation is CASRESTLNTEAFF.

This chain joins TRBV4-2 and TRBJ2-5; 8 bases fit TRBD1. Unmatched junction bases numbered 8, after V lost 0 bases and J lost 5 bases. CDR1 is LGHNA and CDR2 is YNFKEQ in the germline V gene. This CDR3 contains 16 residues. CDR3 region: CASSQDPGQGGETQYF. DNA for the CDR3: TGTGCCAGCAGCCAAGACCCTGGACAGGGTGGGGAGACCCAGTACTTC.

V usage is TRBV7-4 and J usage is TRBJ2-2; 7 bases are shared with TRBD1. Germline values: CDR1 SGHVT, CDR2 SQSDAQ. The CDR3 contains 18 residues. The V and J ends lost 4 bases and 2 bases, in that order; junction bases with no gene match: 13. CDR3 nucleotides: TGTGCCAGCAGCTCCCAGGACAGGACGACCCCCAACACCGGGGAGCTGTTTTTT. Its protein is CASSSQDRTTPNTGELFF.

CDR3 protein: CASSPQGAQGSPLHF. The CDR3 coding sequence is TGTGCCAGCAGCCCCCAGGGGGCTCAGGGTTCACCCCTCCACTTT. This sequence joins TRBV9 and TRBJ1-6; 8 bases are a match to TRBD1. The CDR3 runs to 15 residues. CDR1 and CDR2 (germline): SGDLS, YYNGEE. V lost 4 bases to trimming and J lost 9 bases; unmatched junction nucleotides: 9.

The chain employs TRBV6-2 or TRBV6-3 and TRBJ2-3; TRBD2 matches at 7 bases. Losses at the gene ends were 2 bases for V and 0 bases for J; bases not matched to a gene: 2. The CDR3 spans 15 residues. Germline assignment: CDR1 MNHEY and CDR2 SVGEGT. The CDR3 loop is CASSYTAGSTDTQYF. The CDR3 DNA sequence: TGTGCCAGCAGTTACACAGCGGGGAGCACAGATACGCAGTATTTT.

The genes are TRBV6-1 and TRBJ2-7; 14 positions agree with TRBD2. There are 15 residues in the CDR3. Germline lookup yields CDR1 MNHNS and CDR2 SASEGT. V lost 3 bases to trimming and J lost 2 bases; unmatched junction nucleotides: 0. As DNA, the CDR3 is TGTGCCAGCAGTGAGGGACTAGCGGGAGCCTACGAGCAGTACTTC. Translating gives CASSEGLAGAYEQYF.

Judged by abundance, this clone is medium-sized (0.01 to 0.1%). This chain joins TRBV19 and TRBJ1-1; 9 positions agree with TRBD1. V shed 6 bases, J shed 3 bases, and the junction held 5 bases outside the gene matches. The germline CDR1 and CDR2 sequences are LNHDA and SQIVND (reference sequence). This CDR3 spans 14 amino acids. The CDR3 DNA reads TGTGCCAGTAGCCTCGGACAGGGGTACACTGAAGCTTTCTTT. Encoded protein: CASSLGQGYTEAFF.